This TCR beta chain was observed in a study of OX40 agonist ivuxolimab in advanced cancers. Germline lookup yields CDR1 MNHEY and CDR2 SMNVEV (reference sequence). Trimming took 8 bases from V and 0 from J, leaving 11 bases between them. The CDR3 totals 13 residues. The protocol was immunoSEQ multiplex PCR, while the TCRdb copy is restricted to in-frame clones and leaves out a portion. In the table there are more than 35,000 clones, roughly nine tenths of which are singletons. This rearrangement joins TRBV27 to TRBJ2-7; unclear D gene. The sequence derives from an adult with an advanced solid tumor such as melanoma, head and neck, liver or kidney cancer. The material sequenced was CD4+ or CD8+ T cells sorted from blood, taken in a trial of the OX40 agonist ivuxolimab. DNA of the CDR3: TGTGCCAGCTCCCCCCAAAGCTCCTACGAGCAGTACTTC. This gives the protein CASSPQSSYEQYF.